A single sample gave rise to the 17 T cell receptor beta chains below, sequenced in a study of T-cell reconstitution after alpha-beta-depleted transplantation in children. Unique molecular identifiers were used to barcode this TCRbeta library. TCRdb itself ran the PCR reads through MiXCR, one entry per CDR3 protein. This table holds some 300,000 distinct CDR3 sequences, roughly 7.8% found once. Their cognate antigens are unknown. General observations from the study: Once a year had passed after transplant, T-cell counts and diversity came mostly from newly produced T cells.

The input for sequencing was peripheral blood, taken 360 days after TCRalphabeta/CD19-depleted stem cell transplant. These receptor sequences come from a female patient aged 2-10 years who had a stem cell transplant for Fanconi anemia, so the T cells may come from the graft donor.

This clonotype was found many times. In DNA form, the CDR3 reads TGTGCCAGCAGCTTAAAATCAGGGTATAGAAGGGTTAAAGAGACCCAGTACTTC. It codes for CASSLKSGYRRVKETQYF. The chain combines TRBV7-8 with TRBJ2-5; maybe TRBD1 (5 bases). Per the germline V gene, CDR1 is SGHVS and CDR2 is FQNEAQ. V was shortened by 2 bases and J by 3 bases, with 22 bases between the two germline ends. CDR3 length: 18 amino acids.

This clonotype was seen a handful of times. The rearrangement links TRBV6-1 to TRBJ1-2; D remains ambiguous. Trimming stripped 6 bases from V and 4 bases from J, with 15 bases between. The germline gives CDR1 MNHNS, CDR2 SASEGT. The CDR3 is 14 amino acids. DNA for the CDR3: TGTGCCAGCAGCAGGCTCCCCCAACTCTATGGCTACACCTTC. It translates to CASSRLPQLYGYTF.

This clonotype was picked up many times. The chain uses TRBV28 and TRBJ2-5, with TRBD2 identical over 11 bases. There are 16 residues in the CDR3. CDR1 and CDR2 from the germline V gene are MDHEN and SYDVKM. V shed 3 bases, J shed 1 base, and the junction held 4 bases outside the gene matches. CDR3 residues: CASSFSLAGGQETQYF. The DNA for the CDR3 is TGTGCCAGCAGTTTTTCGCTAGCGGGGGGCCAAGAGACCCAGTACTTC. Variable domain in full (rest from reference TRBV28 and TRBJ2-5): DVKVTQSSRYLVKRTGEKVFLECVQDMDHENMFWYRQDPGLGLRLIYFSYDVKMKEKGDIPEGYSVSREKKERFSLILESASTNQTSMYLCASSFSLAGGQETQYFGPGTRLLVL.

This clonotype has at least ten counts. This chain joins TRBV7-9 and TRBJ2-1, with TRBD2 matching 7 bases. The germline gives CDR1 SEHNR, CDR2 FQNEAQ (reference sequence). The J segment lost 4 bases and the V segment lost 1 base, leaving 4 bases of the junction unmatched. The CDR3 has 15 amino acids. CDR3 amino acids: CASSLGRGIYNEQFF. CDR3 nucleotides: TGTGCCAGCAGCTTAGGGCGGGGGATATACAATGAGCAGTTCTTC. The full variable domain, in which reference TRBV7-9 and TRBJ2-1 provide the parts outside the CDR3, is DTGVSQNPRHKITKRGQNVTFRCDPISEHNRLYWYRQTLGQGPEFLTYFQNEAQLEKSRLLSDRFSAERPKGSFSTLEIQRTEQGDSAMYLCASSLGRGIYNEQFFGPGTRLTVL.

This clonotype has ten or more counts. The gene calls are TRBV7-9 and TRBJ1-1; the D gene is possibly TRBD1 (5 bases). Between the trimmed V and J ends, which lost 5 bases and 7 bases, there was a span of 17 bases. CDR3 length equals 14 residues. CDR1 SEHNR and CDR2 FQNEAQ come from the germline V gene (reference sequence). In DNA, the CDR3 is TGTGCCAGCAGCCCCCCTCGACAGACTATTGAAGCTTTCTTT. Protein product: CASSPPRQTIEAFF.

This clonotype appeared many times. The gene calls are TRBV20-1 and TRBJ2-5; D gene unclear. The CDR3 has 12 residues. Germline V gives CDR1 DFQATT, CDR2 SNEGSKA (reference sequence). Between the trimmed V and J ends, which lost 7 bases and 5 bases, there was a span of 14 bases. Here the CDR3 DNA reads TGCAGTGTCACGGGCACGGCGGAGACCCAGTACTTC. Encoded protein: CSVTGTAETQYF.

The rearrangement joins TRBV10-3 to TRBJ2-1; D not resolved. The CDR3 spans 18 residues. Germline V gives CDR1 ENHRY, CDR2 SYGVKD. Between the trimmed V and J ends, which lost 0 bases and 3 bases, there was a span of 18 bases. The CDR3 region is CAISESKLVDILYNEQFF. The CDR3 nucleotides are TGTGCCATCAGTGAGTCGAAACTGGTAGATATCCTCTACAATGAGCAGTTCTTC.

This clonotype has just a few counts. The chain employs TRBV12-3 or TRBV12-4 and TRBJ1-3, with D possibly being TRBD1 (6 bases). The CDR3 runs 14 residues. Trimming shortened V by 8 bases and J by 10 bases, and 21 bases separated the two germline ends. The CDR3 DNA reads as TGTGCCAGCGGGCACCGGACAGCCGGACGAACCATATATTTT. It is translated as CASGHRTAGRTIYF.

In this sample, this clonotype turned up many times. The chain uses TRBV7-2 and TRBJ1-1, with 8 bases lining up with TRBD1. CDR1 is SGHTA, CDR2 FQGNSA, per germline. The ends lost 3 bases at V and 4 bases at J; junction bases unmatched: 7. CDR3 length: 15 residues. CDR3 sequence: CASSFSDRGFTEAFF. In DNA, the CDR3 is TGTGCCAGCAGCTTCTCCGACAGGGGATTCACTGAAGCTTTCTTT.

This clonotype was seen at least ten times. This chain links TRBV5-1 with TRBJ2-3; maybe TRBD2 (5 bases). V was pared by 3 bases and J by 1 base, with 12 bases between. CDR1 and CDR2 from the germline V gene are SGHRS and YFSETQ. The CDR3 is 15 residues long. The CDR3: CASSSEDIGTDTQYF. The CDR3 coding sequence is TGCGCCAGCAGCTCGGAGGATATCGGCACAGATACGCAGTATTTT.

The chain combines TRBV4-2 with TRBJ2-7; D uncertain. Germline V CDR1 and CDR2: LGHNA, YNFKEQ. There are 13 residues in the CDR3. The ends were cut back, 3 bases at V and 2 bases at J, with 8 bases in the middle. The CDR3 protein is CASSHHIPYEQYF. CDR3 bases: TGTGCCAGCAGCCACCATATTCCCTACGAGCAGTACTTC.

This clonotype was observed many times. The J gene is TRBJ2-7, the V gene TRBV28; TRBD2 might be the D (5 bases). Germline CDR1 MDHEN, CDR2 SYDVKM. The CDR3 contains 13 residues. Trimming pared 2 bases from V and 6 bases from J, leaving 11 bases between. The CDR3 is CASSLPGSSEQYF. The CDR3 DNA reads as TGTGCCAGCAGTTTACCGGGATCGAGCGAGCAGTACTTC.

This clonotype was seen at least ten times. The chain is built from TRBV20-1 and TRBJ2-3, with D unresolved. The CDR3 consists of 13 residues. Germline V lookup: CDR1 DFQATT, CDR2 SNEGSKA (reference sequence). The V and J ends lost 0 bases and 6 bases respectively, with 10 bases between them. CDR3 sequence: CSARDPSRDTQYF. The CDR3 DNA reads as TGCAGTGCTAGAGATCCATCTCGGGATACGCAGTATTTT.

This clonotype has just a few counts. The V gene is TRBV20-1, the J gene TRBJ2-7, with D perhaps matching TRBD2 (7 bases). CDR3 length equals 13 residues. Germline-derived CDR1 and CDR2 are DFQATT and SNEGSKA (reference sequence). The ends were cut back, 6 bases at V and 2 bases at J, with 14 bases in the middle. The CDR3 is CSAERGATYEQYF. DNA for the CDR3: TGCAGTGCGGAACGGGGGGCAACCTACGAGCAGTACTTC.

This clonotype was detected many times. The chain carries TRBV5-1 and TRBJ1-6, with D maybe TRBD1 (5 bases). Germline loops: CDR1 SGHRS, CDR2 YFSETQ. Between the trimmed V and J ends, which lost 4 bases and 8 bases, there was a span of 19 bases. The CDR3 contains 16 residues. The CDR3 region has the DNA TGCGCCAGCAGCCGGGGGGGAAACGGTCGAGATTCACCCCTCCACTTT. This translates into CASSRGGNGRDSPLHF.

This clonotype has at least ten counts. This chain joins TRBV2 and TRBJ2-1; D is uncertain. V lost 3 bases, J lost 14 bases, and 17 bases lay in between. From germline, CDR1 is SNHLY and CDR2 FYNNEI. This CDR3 contains 13 residues. The CDR3 nucleotides are TGTGCCAGCAGTGACAATGACCCGCTGGGGAAGTTCTTC. Translated, it gives CASSDNDPLGKFF.

In its sample, this clonotype was seen many times. This chain connects TRBV20-1 to TRBJ2-1; no definite D call. Deletions cut 0 bases from V and 9 bases from J, with 18 bases between. The CDR3 runs 15 residues. Germline-derived CDR1 and CDR2 are DFQATT and SNEGSKA (reference sequence). CDR3 nucleotides: TGCAGTGCTAGAGATCCGGTTCGCCCGGCCATTGAGCAGTTCTTC. Translating gives CSARDPVRPAIEQFF.